Below, 21 T cell receptor beta chains from the same sample are listed, as sequenced in a study of T-cell reconstitution after alpha-beta-depleted transplantation in children. Molecular barcoding with unique molecular identifiers was used for the TCRbeta library. TCRdb analysed the PCR reads with MiXCR anew, one entry per CDR3 protein. The data show approximately 270,000 distinct CDR3 sequences, with more than 8% seen just once and over 9% held by the top ten. This sample comprised PBMCs from the stem cell graft donor, obtained from the stem cell graft. The receptor set was obtained from a human donor who donated a stem cell graft to a child with SCID.

In its sample, this clonotype was seen a few times. The chain links TRBV5-1 to TRBJ2-1, with a tentative D call TRBD1 (6 bases). Germline lookup yields CDR1 SGHRS and CDR2 YFSETQ. V lost 4 bases to trimming and J lost 1 base, with 12 bases between them. The CDR3 spans 15 residues. Here the CDR3 reads CASSPGVTSYNEQFF. CDR3 nucleotide sequence: TGCGCCAGCAGCCCAGGGGTGACGTCCTACAATGAGCAGTTCTTC.

The chain employs TRBV19 and TRBJ2-2; the D gene could be TRBD1 or TRBD2 (5 bases each). Trimming stripped 2 bases from V and 1 base from J, with 8 bases between. This CDR3 spans 15 amino acids. Germline loops: CDR1 LNHDA, CDR2 SQIVND (reference sequence). CDR3 protein: CASSISGQNTGELFF. CDR3 coding DNA: TGTGCCAGTAGTATAAGCGGACAGAACACCGGGGAGCTGTTTTTT.

The chain carries TRBV19 and TRBJ2-3; D is uncertain. This CDR3 spans 14 amino acids. Between the trimmed V and J ends, which lost 1 base and 5 bases, there was a span of 10 bases. Germline loops: CDR1 LNHDA, CDR2 SQIVND (reference sequence). The CDR3 region is CASSIAHLKDTQYF. The DNA of the CDR3 is TGTGCCAGTAGTATAGCTCACCTGAAAGATACGCAGTATTTT.

The chain joins TRBV5-5 to TRBJ2-7; 8 bases line up with TRBD2. Germline V lookup: CDR1 SGHKS, CDR2 YYEKEE (reference sequence). The trim removed 4 bases at V and 5 bases at J, leaving 5 bases unmatched. The CDR3 spans 13 residues. The CDR3 spells CASSPERGNEQYF. For the CDR3, the DNA is TGTGCCAGCAGCCCCGAGCGGGGGAACGAGCAGTACTTC.

The table lists this clonotype with many counts. The chain employs TRBV3-1 and TRBJ1-6, with D uncertain. Per germline, CDR1 LGHDT and CDR2 YNNKEL (reference sequence). There are 19 residues in the CDR3. Trimming took off 0 bases at V and 0 bases at J, with 15 bases between the two ends. The CDR3 DNA sequence: TGTGCCAGCAGCCAAGAAGGGCGGATGGGCAGCTCCTATAATTCACCCCTCCACTTT. Translated, it gives CASSQEGRMGSSYNSPLHF.

The chain joins TRBV7-3 to TRBJ2-3, with D unclear. This CDR3 spans 16 amino acids. CDR1 is SGHTA, CDR2 FQGTGA, per germline. V lost 0 bases to trimming and J lost 0 bases, with 10 bases between them. The CDR3 coding sequence is TGTGCCAGCAGCTTAACCGGGCAGCTGAGCACAGATACGCAGTATTTT. Translation: CASSLTGQLSTDTQYF.

This clonotype showed up just a few times. The chain combines TRBV7-9 with TRBJ2-2, with D uncertain. CDR3 length equals 13 residues. Per germline, CDR1 SEHNR and CDR2 FQNEAQ (reference sequence). V was cut by 8 bases and J by 0 bases, with 7 bases left in between. The CDR3 DNA follows: TGTGCCAGCGGGAAAACGAACACCGGGGAGCTGTTTTTT. Translating it yields CASGKTNTGELFF.

The sample holds a few counts of this clonotype. The chain uses TRBV27 and TRBJ2-1; no clear D. Germline V gene sequence: CDR1 MNHEY, CDR2 SMNVEV (reference sequence). Trimming took 8 bases from V and 0 from J, leaving 14 bases between them. This CDR3 comprises 15 residues. CDR3 sequence: CASGSIPSSYNEQFF. The CDR3 bases are TGTGCCAGCGGATCCATCCCCAGCTCCTACAATGAGCAGTTCTTC.

The genes are TRBV19 and TRBJ1-5; TRBD1 agrees at 9 bases. CDR1 and CDR2 (germline): LNHDA, SQIVND (reference sequence). Unmatched junction bases numbered 5, after V lost 4 bases and J lost 4 bases. CDR3 length: 15 residues. The CDR3 sequence: CASSSDRGTNQPQHF. In DNA, the CDR3 is TGTGCCAGTAGTAGCGACAGGGGGACGAATCAGCCCCAGCATTTT.

The gene calls are TRBV12-3 or TRBV12-4 and TRBJ2-7; D call uncertain. The V gene lost 2 bases and the J gene lost 2 bases, with 7 bases spanning the gap. The CDR3 is 13 amino acids. Here the CDR3 DNA reads TGTGCCAGCAGTTTACAGCGACCCTACGAGCAGTACTTC. Its protein is CASSLQRPYEQYF.

This clonotype was detected a few times. The genes are TRBV5-1 and TRBJ2-3, with D unresolved. The CDR3 length is 14 residues. Trimming took 0 bases from V and 0 from J, leaving 5 bases between them. CDR1 is SGHRS, CDR2 YFSETQ, per germline. This CDR3 is CASSLGESTDTQYF. The CDR3 DNA is TGCGCCAGCAGCTTGGGGGAAAGCACAGATACGCAGTATTTT.

A few counts support this clonotype. The rearrangement links TRBV14 to TRBJ2-3, with no clear D. CDR1 is SGHDN and CDR2 is FVKESK in the germline V gene. The length of the CDR3 is 16 residues. V lost 3 bases and J lost 6, with 19 bases in between. The CDR3 DNA follows: TGTGCCAGCAGCCATAGACCAGGTCCCCCTTCGGATACGCAGTATTTT. It yields the protein CASSHRPGPPSDTQYF.

The chain combines TRBV7-7 with TRBJ2-5; D is undetermined. V was cut by 6 bases and J by 2 bases, with 13 bases left in between. The CDR3 contains 14 residues. From germline, CDR1 is SSHAT and CDR2 FNYEAQ (reference sequence). The CDR3 loop reads CASSYTVGQETQYF. The CDR3 bases are TGTGCCAGCAGTTACACAGTGGGTCAAGAGACCCAGTACTTC.

This clonotype occurred once. The chain links TRBV20-1 to TRBJ2-1, with 8 bases identical to TRBD1. The CDR3 length is 14 residues. V shed 3 bases, J shed 6 bases, and the junction held 7 bases outside the gene matches. Germline CDR1 and CDR2: DFQATT and SNEGSKA (reference sequence). In nucleotides, the CDR3 is TGCAGTGCTAGTCGGACAGGGAGTTCCAATGAGCAGTTCTTC. Encoded protein: CSASRTGSSNEQFF.

This clonotype was detected only a few times. This chain connects TRBV9 to TRBJ2-3; 10 positions match TRBD2. The CDR3 loop spans 16 amino acids. In germline, CDR1 is SGDLS, CDR2 YYNGEE. Trimming at V came to 1 base and at J to 1 base, leaving 3 bases not matched to a gene. The CDR3 nucleotides read TGTGCCAGCAGCGTACTAGCGGGAGACGGCACAGATACGCAGTATTTT. Protein: CASSVLAGDGTDTQYF.

The V and J genes are TRBV2 and TRBJ2-1; no clear D. The CDR3 runs to 13 residues. The V gene's germline CDR1 is SNHLY and CDR2 FYNNEI. The V end was cut by 9 bases, the J end by 5 bases, with 14 bases between. CDR3 amino acids: CASDLIGDNEQFF. CDR3 sequence (DNA): TGTGCCAGTGACCTAATAGGCGACAATGAGCAGTTCTTC.

V usage is TRBV12-3 or TRBV12-4 and J usage is TRBJ2-3; D not certain. The CDR3 is 14 amino acids. V dropped 3 bases and J dropped 0 bases, with 7 bases sitting between them. The CDR3 region has the DNA TGTGCCAGCAGTTTTATTACGAGCACAGATACGCAGTATTTT. Translation: CASSFITSTDTQYF.

This clonotype was observed many times. The chain joins TRBV20-1 to TRBJ2-1; 8 bases align to TRBD2. This CDR3 is built from 16 residues. Trimming took 3 bases from V and 0 from J; bases not matched to a gene: 7. Germline V gene data show CDR1 as DFQATT and CDR2 as SNEGSKA (reference sequence). The CDR3 DNA reads as TGCAGTGCTAGGGGTACTAGCGGACGCTCCTACAATGAGCAGTTCTTC. It codes for CSARGTSGRSYNEQFF.

This clonotype has at least ten counts. The V call is TRBV12-3 or TRBV12-4, the J call TRBJ1-6; the match to TRBD1 covers 8 bases. The J segment lost 10 bases and the V segment lost 6 bases, leaving 8 bases of the junction unmatched. The CDR3 length is 14 residues. The CDR3 region is CASSATGEESPLHF. The CDR3 nucleotides are TGTGCCAGCAGCGCGACAGGGGAGGAATCACCCCTCCACTTT.

This clonotype was counted between two and nine times. The CDR3 protein is CSAKEGHRDTQYF. CDR3 bases: TGCAGTGCCAAGGAGGGCCACAGAGATACGCAGTATTTT. The rearrangement links TRBV20-1 to TRBJ2-3; tentatively, D is TRBD2 (6 bases). Germline V gene data show CDR1 as DFQATT and CDR2 as SNEGSKA (reference sequence). This CDR3 is built from 13 residues. Trimming pared 6 bases from V and 5 bases from J, leaving 15 bases between.

A few counts support this clonotype. This chain connects TRBV10-2 to TRBJ2-1, with unresolved D. The CDR3 sequence is 14 residues long. Germline V lookup: CDR1 WSHSY, CDR2 SAAADI. The V end lost 6 bases, the J end lost 0 bases, and 9 bases lay between the germline ends. The CDR3 sequence: CASRQFSSYNEQFF. The CDR3 DNA reads TGCGCCAGCAGACAGTTCTCCTCCTACAATGAGCAGTTCTTC.